Each of the 4 T cell receptor beta chains below was sequenced from the same sample in a study of T cells expressing NK-cell markers. TCRdb re-called the 5' RACE reads, yielding one record per CDR3 amino acid sequence without DNA. This table holds about 160,000 distinct CDR3 sequences. Input material: blood T cells: a sorted CD56 or NKG2C T cell subset, CD4+ or CD8+ T cells, or bulk PBMC T cells (not recorded which). The receptors were gathered from a woman aged 18 to 69 in good health.

The J gene is TRBJ1-1, the V gene TRBV5-6; no DNA is available, so the TRBD1 call from TCRdb remains unchecked. Germline V gene sequence: CDR1 SGHDT, CDR2 YYEEEE. The CDR3 has 15 residues. CDR3 sequence: CASSLWGGMNTEAFF.

The chain carries TRBV5-1 and TRBJ1-1. The CDR3 loop spans 14 amino acids. Germline lookup yields CDR1 SGHRS and CDR2 YFSETQ. Here the CDR3 reads CASSLQSENTEAFF.

The chain carries TRBV30 and TRBJ2-3; as DNA is missing, the TRBD2 call by TCRdb cannot be tested. CDR1 GTSNPN and CDR2 SVGIG come from the germline V gene (reference sequence). The CDR3 contains 13 residues. This chain's CDR3 is CAWTQRRADTQYF.

This chain links TRBV3-1 with TRBJ2-2. CDR3 length: 14 amino acids. In germline, CDR1 is LGHDT, CDR2 YNNKEL (reference sequence). This CDR3 reads CASSPGRRTGELFF. Using reference TRBV3-1 and TRBJ2-2 for the parts outside the CDR3, the full variable domain is DTAVSQTPKYLVTQMGNDKSIKCEQNLGHDTMYWYKQDSKKFLKIMFSYNNKELIINETVPNRFSPKSPDKAHLNLHINSLELGDSAVYFCASSPGRRTGELFFGEGSRLTVL.